What follows are 3 T cell receptor beta chains derived from one specimen sequenced in a study of blood T cell repertoires in COVID-19. Here immunoSEQ multiplex PCR was the method, and the copy in TCRdb shows in-frame clones only, minus some. The data show 400,000 to 450,000 clones, with 70% to 90% seen just once and 0.8% to 0.85% held by the top ten. Sequenced material: peripheral blood. The receptors derive from a young man with COVID-19, enrolled during active disease.

For the CDR3, the DNA is TGTGCCACCAGCTTTTGGGACAGGGTAGTAAATGAAAAACTGTTTTTT. Its translation is CATSFWDRVVNEKLFF. The V and J genes are TRBV24-1 and TRBJ1-4; 9 bases match TRBD1. This CDR3 has 16 residues. Germline V gene data show CDR1 as KGHDR and CDR2 as SFDVKD. V shed 7 bases, J shed 5 bases, and the junction held 10 bases outside the gene matches.

The chain links TRBV7-9 to TRBJ2-2; 10 bases map to TRBD1. This CDR3 contains 17 residues. Germline values: CDR1 SEHNR, CDR2 FQNEAQ (reference sequence). V lost 6 bases, J lost 7 bases, and 14 bases stayed unmatched. DNA for the CDR3: TGTGCCAGCAGGCCAACGACAGGGGGCGATTATATCGGGGAGCTGTTTTTT. Amino acids: CASRPTTGGDYIGELFF.

The chain joins TRBV11-3 to TRBJ1-3, with D unclear. Germline CDR1 and CDR2: SGHNT and YENEEA. V lost 3 bases and J lost 4, with 10 bases in between. This CDR3 is 14 amino acids long. CDR3 protein: CASSFLGRGNTIYF. The CDR3, as DNA: TGTGCCAGCAGCTTTCTCGGTCGGGGAAACACCATATATTTT.